This T cell receptor beta chain emerged from a study of blood T cells in healthy people across ages. Findings of the study overall: Samples with more naive T cells showed higher observed beta diversity. The study found more naive CD4+ cells and higher diversity in long-lived than aged donors.

On this clonotype itself: The target antigen is unknown.

A second PCR, run for about 7 to 11 cycles, used a sample-barcoded 5' primer plus a J-beta primer mix. Every cDNA molecule bore a tag from a template-switch adaptor containing 12 random nucleotides. TCRdb re-called the 5' RACE reads with MiXCR, one entry per CDR3 protein. The profile covers roughly 570,000 distinct CDR3 sequences, with roughly 28% appearing a single time and 15% to 20% taken by the ten largest. Trimming removed 7 bases from V and 6 bases from J; junction bases left unmatched: 8. Germline loops: CDR1 MNHEY, CDR2 SVGEGT. The CDR3 is 14 residues long. The sequenced sample was blood. This sequence originates from a woman in her 70s in good health. The gene calls are TRBV6-2 or TRBV6-3 and TRBJ1-5; 8 bases agree with TRBD1. The chain's CDR3 is CASNDRGLGQPQHF. The CDR3, as DNA: TGTGCCAGCAACGACAGGGGTCTGGGTCAGCCCCAGCATTTT.